The 13 T cell receptor beta chains in this list originate from one sample, sequenced in a study of shared clonotypes between healthy human individuals. The table came from immunoSEQ multiplex PCR; TCRdb's copy has only in-frame clones and leaves some out. Of about half a million clones listed, about 85% are singletons. The source material was PBMCs. Every receptor here comes from a woman aged 35 to 49 in good health. Some clones in this sample may be carry-over from other donors' samples.

In the case of this clone: A far larger clone is just one base off, so this is likely a read error. The chain links TRBV30 to TRBJ1-5; D gene unclear. The V end was cut by 0 bases, the J end by 0 bases, with 12 bases between. The CDR3 extends over 16 amino acids. CDR1 GTSNPN and CDR2 SVGIG come from the germline V gene (reference sequence). CDR3 sequence (DNA): TGTGCCTGGAGTGTAGTGGGTGACTATAGCAATCAGCCCCAGCATTTT. This codes for CAWSVVGDYSNQPQHF.

The chain joins TRBV6-1 to TRBJ1-5; D uncertain. Per the germline V gene, CDR1 is MNHNS and CDR2 is SASEGT. The CDR3 contains 19 residues. Trimming cost V 2 bases and J 1 base, with 21 bases left between them. CDR3 sequence reads: CASSETPLLVSRSNQPQHF. The CDR3 DNA follows: TGTGCCAGCAGTGAAACCCCCCTATTAGTCAGCAGGAGCAATCAGCCCCAGCATTTT.

V gene TRBV29-1 combines with J gene TRBJ1-2; 7 nucleotides line up with TRBD1. Losses at the gene ends were 4 bases for V and 8 bases for J; bases not matched to a gene: 7. Germline CDR1 and CDR2: SQVTM and ANQGSEA. The CDR3 totals 12 residues. In nucleotides, the CDR3 is TGCAGCGTTGGGGACAGCTTCGGGGGCTACACCTTC. It specifies CSVGDSFGGYTF.

This clone has a single count. A read error is likely here: a far larger clone is one base away. The chain has TRBV6-5 and TRBJ2-2; 7 nucleotides match TRBD1. Germline V CDR1 and CDR2: MNHEY, SVGAGI. CDR3 length equals 13 residues. CDR3 nucleotide sequence: TGTACCAGCAGCACAGGGGACGCCGGGGAGCTGTTTTTT. Translation: CTSSTGDAGELFF.

The chain has TRBV7-2 and TRBJ1-5; tentatively, D is TRBD1 (6 bases). Germline V lookup: CDR1 SGHTA, CDR2 FQGNSA. The V gene lost 5 bases and the J gene lost 1 base, with 9 bases spanning the gap. CDR3 size: 14 residues. As DNA, the CDR3 is TGTGCCAGCAGCCAGGACAGAAGCAATCAGCCCCAGCATTTT. Translation: CASSQDRSNQPQHF. Full variable domain (outside the CDR3, taken from reference TRBV7-2 and TRBJ1-5): GAGVSQSPSNKVTEKGKDVELRCDPISGHTALYWYRQSLGQGLEFLIYFQGNSAPDKSGLPSDRFSAERTGGSVSTLTIQRTQQEDSAVYLCASSQDRSNQPQHFGDGTRLSIL.

This chain joins TRBV27 and TRBJ2-7; 7 bases fit TRBD1. Germline-derived CDR1 and CDR2 are MNHEY and SMNVEV (reference sequence). There are 15 residues in the CDR3. Germline trimming cut 5 bases from V and 0 bases from J; bases unmatched to any gene: 7. CDR3 protein: CASSPGGQISYEQYF. CDR3 nucleotides: TGTGCCAGCAGTCCTGGGGGACAGATCTCCTACGAGCAGTACTTC.

This clone has a count of ten or more. The chain carries TRBV5-8 and TRBJ2-3; D possibly corresponds to TRBD2 (5 bases). Trimming removed 0 bases from V and 2 bases from J, with 10 bases in between. Per the germline V gene, CDR1 is SGHTS and CDR2 is YDEGEE. The CDR3 extends over 15 amino acids. The CDR3 DNA reads TGTGCCAGCAGCTTGGGGTACGGGAACACAGATACGCAGTATTTT. Protein sequence: CASSLGYGNTDTQYF.

Turning to this clone: This clone may be a read error of a much larger clone one base away. Other DNA sequences in the same sample also yield this CDR3. The rearrangement joins TRBV7-2 to TRBJ2-3, with 12 bases that match TRBD2. This CDR3 comprises 17 residues. V lost 5 bases and J lost 4; bases outside the gene matches: 10. The V gene's germline CDR1 is SGHTA and CDR2 FQGNSA. This CDR3 reads CASSRISSGRAADTQYF. The CDR3 DNA sequence: TGTGCCAGCAGCAGAATCTCTAGCGGGAGGGCCGCAGATACGCAGTATTTT.

The chain has TRBV4-2 and TRBJ2-7; 8 bases map to TRBD1. The V and J ends lost 0 bases and 2 bases, in that order; junction bases with no gene match: 6. This CDR3 is built from 16 residues. CDR1 and CDR2 (germline): LGHNA, YNFKEQ. The CDR3 loop is CASSQDFQGATYEQYF. DNA of the CDR3: TGTGCCAGCAGCCAAGATTTCCAGGGGGCCACCTACGAGCAGTACTTC.

This clone was counted only a few times. A far larger clone is one nucleotide away, so this likely arose from a read error. V is TRBV6-5 and J is TRBJ1-5; D uncertain. From germline, CDR1 is MNHEY and CDR2 SVGAGI. This CDR3 is 14 amino acids long. Trimming took off 6 bases at V and 5 bases at J, with 14 bases between the two ends. The CDR3 region has the DNA TGTGCCAGCAGCCCCCCAAGTGGGGATCAGCCCCAGCATTTT. As protein: CASSPPSGDQPQHF.

Concerning this clone itself: This likely stems from a read error, as it lies one base from a far larger clone. The same CDR3 arises from other DNA sequences in this sample as well. The chain has TRBV28 and TRBJ2-1, with TRBD2 as a possible D gene (5 bases). This CDR3 region has 16 residues. CDR1 and CDR2 from the germline V gene are MDHEN and SYDVKM. The CDR3 region is CASSYPHGGSYNEQFF. The CDR3 DNA follows: TGTGCTAGCAGTTACCCTCACGGAGGTTCCTACAATGAGCAGTTCTTC.

V is TRBV28 and J is TRBJ2-7, with 8 bases identical to TRBD2. V shed 7 bases and J 1 base; nucleotides not matched to a gene: 6. Germline CDR1 and CDR2: MDHEN and SYDVKM. CDR3 length equals 14 residues. The CDR3 DNA follows: TGTGCCAGCAATAGCGGGGCCCATTCCTACGAGCAGTACTTC. This codes for CASNSGAHSYEQYF. Full variable domain (rest looked up from reference TRBV28 and TRBJ2-7): DVKVTQSSRYLVKRTGEKVFLECVQDMDHENMFWYRQDPGLGLRLIYFSYDVKMKEKGDIPEGYSVSREKKERFSLILESASTNQTSMYLCASNSGAHSYEQYFGPGTRLTVT.

Concerning this clone itself: Sequence at one end of the junction differs from germline and may be a read error. The J gene is TRBJ2-3, the V gene TRBV7-7; D is uncertain. The V gene's germline CDR1 is SSHAT and CDR2 FNYEAQ (reference sequence). The CDR3 sequence is 13 residues long. CDR3 sequence: CASSIQMGDTQYF. CDR3 nucleotide sequence: TGTGCTAGCAGCATACAGATGGGGGATACGCAGTATTTT.